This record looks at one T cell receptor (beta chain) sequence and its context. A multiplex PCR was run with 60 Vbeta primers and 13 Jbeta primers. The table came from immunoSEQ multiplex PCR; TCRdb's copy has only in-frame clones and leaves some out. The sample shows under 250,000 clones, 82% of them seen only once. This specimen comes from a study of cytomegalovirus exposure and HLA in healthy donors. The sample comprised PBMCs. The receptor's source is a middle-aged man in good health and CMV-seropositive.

CDR3 sequence (DNA): TGTGCCAGCAGCATGCAGGGGGCGACTAACTATGGCTACACCTTC. This codes for CASSMQGATNYGYTF. This chain links TRBV6-5 with TRBJ1-2; 8 positions match TRBD1. Per the germline V gene, CDR1 is MNHEY and CDR2 is SVGAGI. V shed 6 bases, J shed 0 bases, and the junction held 6 bases outside the gene matches. The CDR3 contains 15 residues.